These 11 T cell receptor beta chains came from one sample sequenced in a study of cytomegalovirus exposure and HLA in healthy donors. The repertoire was sequenced with immunoSEQ multiplex PCR; TCRdb's copy has only in-frame clones and lacks some. This table has around 240,000 clones, almost 90% appearing once. The sample was PBMCs. These receptors came from a woman aged 18-30 years in good health and CMV-seronegative.

The chain has TRBV4-2 and TRBJ2-5, with a weak D call TRBD2 (6 bases). Trimming took off 3 bases at V and 2 bases at J, with 13 bases between the two ends. Per germline, CDR1 LGHNA and CDR2 YNFKEQ. This CDR3 is built from 15 residues. The CDR3 loop is CASSHGTGRQETQYF. The CDR3 coding sequence is TGTGCCAGCAGCCATGGTACGGGGAGGCAAGAGACCCAGTACTTC.

The chain is built from TRBV30 and TRBJ1-1; no clear D. Trimming stripped 0 bases from V and 0 bases from J, with 11 bases between. Germline CDR1 and CDR2: GTSNPN and SVGIG (reference sequence). There are 15 residues in the CDR3. CDR3 protein: CAWSVVIRLNTEAFF. The CDR3 region has the DNA TGTGCCTGGAGTGTAGTAATCAGGCTGAACACTGAAGCTTTCTTT.

The rearrangement joins TRBV4-1 to TRBJ1-2; the D gene is possibly TRBD1 (6 bases). Looked up from germline, CDR1 is MGHRA and CDR2 is YSYEKL. CDR3 length equals 14 residues. Trimming cost V 4 bases and J 5 bases, with 14 bases left between them. CDR3 nucleotide sequence: TGCGCCAGCAGCCCCGGGACAAGACTTTATGGCTACACCTTC. It codes for CASSPGTRLYGYTF.

The chain is built from TRBV7-3 and TRBJ2-2; 7 bases match TRBD1. This CDR3 contains 16 residues. V gave up 5 bases and J gave up 0 bases; unmatched junction bases: 6. Per germline, CDR1 SGHTA and CDR2 FQGTGA. The CDR3 here is CASSTRQGANTGELFF. Written as DNA, the CDR3 is TGTGCCAGCAGCACGCGACAGGGCGCGAACACCGGGGAGCTGTTTTTT.

Notes on this clone: The same CDR3 also results from other DNA sequences found in this sample. This rearrangement joins TRBV30 to TRBJ2-7; tentatively, D is TRBD2 (6 bases). The CDR3 runs to 15 residues. Germline assignment: CDR1 GTSNPN and CDR2 SVGIG (reference sequence). V lost 4 bases and J lost 3, with 19 bases in between. The CDR3 bases are TGTGCCTGGACTATAGGGGACTCCTGGCACTACGAGCAGTACTTC. Its translation is CAWTIGDSWHYEQYF.

This clone showed up just a few times. V and J are TRBV7-2 and TRBJ1-5; D is possibly TRBD1 (5 bases). V lost 5 bases, J lost 6 bases, and 11 bases lay in between. Germline V gene data show CDR1 as SGHTA and CDR2 as FQGNSA. This CDR3 has 13 amino acids. CDR3 in amino acids: CASSTQGSQPQHF. CDR3 in DNA: TGTGCCAGCAGCACCCAGGGAAGTCAGCCCCAGCATTTT.

The V gene is TRBV27, the J gene TRBJ2-7; possibly TRBD2 for D (5 bases). This CDR3 spans 15 amino acids. Germline V CDR1 and CDR2: MNHEY, SMNVEV (reference sequence). V lost 2 bases to trimming and J lost 2 bases, with 13 bases between them. The CDR3 region is CASSLVRGPPYEQYF. For the CDR3, the DNA is TGTGCCAGCAGTTTAGTACGAGGGCCCCCCTACGAGCAGTACTTC.

The chain couples TRBV6-1 to TRBJ1-1; the D gene is possibly TRBD1 (5 bases). Trimming pared 4 bases from V and 1 base from J, leaving 10 bases between. The CDR3 spans 14 residues. The germline V gene has CDR1 MNHNS and CDR2 SASEGT. CDR3: CASSGRGGNTEAFF. CDR3 bases: TGTGCCAGCAGTGGGAGGGGAGGGAACACTGAAGCTTTCTTT.

The V call is TRBV5-1, the J call TRBJ2-1; 7 bases align to TRBD2. With V trimmed by 0 bases and J by 4 bases, 7 bases remained unmatched. The CDR3 loop spans 16 amino acids. Germline values: CDR1 SGHRS, CDR2 YFSETQ. Written as DNA, the CDR3 is TGCGCCAGCAGCTTGGCAGGTGCGGGGGTGTACAATGAGCAGTTCTTC. Encoded protein: CASSLAGAGVYNEQFF.

The chain combines TRBV28 with TRBJ1-1; 7 bases are a match to TRBD1. CDR1 and CDR2 from the germline V gene are MDHEN and SYDVKM. The J segment lost 11 bases and the V segment lost 4 bases, leaving 7 bases of the junction unmatched. This CDR3 has 12 amino acids. In DNA form, the CDR3 reads TGTGCCAGCAGTTCCAGGGGGTCGGAGGCTTTCTTT. As protein: CASSSRGSEAFF.

The rearrangement links TRBV5-1 to TRBJ2-1, with TRBD1 matching over 7 bases. Germline CDR1 is SGHRS and CDR2 is YFSETQ. CDR3 length: 15 amino acids. J lost 3 bases, V lost 0 bases, and 3 bases had no gene match. The chain's CDR3 is CASSLEGASYNEQFF. CDR3 nucleotides: TGCGCCAGCAGCTTGGAGGGGGCTAGCTACAATGAGCAGTTCTTC. The full variable domain, rest sourced from reference TRBV5-1 and TRBJ2-1, is KAGVTQTPRYLIKTRGQQVTLSCSPISGHRSVSWYQQTPGQGLQFLFEYFSETQRNKGNFPGRFSGRQFSNSRSEMNVSTLELGDSALYLCASSLEGASYNEQFFGPGTRLTVL.